In its sample, the clone carrying this T cell receptor beta chain was seen a few times. Its antigen is as yet unknown. The sample comes from a study of molecular identifiers for immune sequencing clone quantification. Study observations and caveats: Molecules of identical TCR sharing a barcode could underestimate highly expanded clone sizes. Even with more than 950,000 naive cells present, spiked Jurkat TCR RNA from one cell was reportedly detectable.

Per the germline V gene, CDR1 is MNHEY and CDR2 is SVGAGI. The CDR3 runs to 12 residues. V was trimmed by 2 bases and J by 3 bases, leaving 5 bases between them. Bulk TCR libraries used previously described methods and listed TCR primers. TCRdb recomputed calls from the PCR reads with MiXCR, one row per CDR3 protein. The table has about 510,000 distinct CDR3 sequences, 20% to 25% seen once. Sorting isolated naive CD8 T cells as CD8+CD4-CCR7+CD45RA+ events. The chain uses TRBV6-5 and TRBJ2-7; no reliable D call. The TCR originated in a human donor in good health. Some libraries in this study had Jurkat cell RNA spiked in. The sequencing input was naive CD8+ T cells from blood, with Jurkat cell RNA spiked in. The subset denotes: FACS-sorted CD8+CD4-CCR7+CD45RA+ naive T cells. CDR3 protein: CASSYTGYEQYF. CDR3 in DNA: TGTGCCAGCAGTTACACGGGCTACGAGCAGTACTTC.